This T cell receptor (beta chain) was recovered during a study of identical twins (dated by TCRdb to 2016 to 2018). About the investigation overall: The study deep-sequenced TCR alpha and beta repertoires from monozygotic twins, unrelated adults of various ages and cord blood to test whether fetal clonotypes persist. Replicate twin experiments were performed at different times using different library preparation protocols to rule out contamination. Paper-wide results and their limitations: A weaker excess of twin sharing was found in beta out-of-frame sequences because the signal-to-noise ratio was lowered by fewer shared sequences. Zero-insertion analyses could be partly confounded by invariant T cells such as MAIT and iNKT, though diverse VJ usage argued against such confounding for most clonotypes. Fewer insertions were carried by abundant cord blood beta clonotypes; a weaker similar trend was observed in young adult naive repertoires, while no such trend was observed in memory repertoires. Because the same donors could not be followed over many years, conclusions were based on cross-sectional statistical analysis. Compared with coincidental sharing between unrelated individuals, an excess of low generation-probability sequences was observed among out-of-frame TCR alpha sequences shared between twins. In monozygotic twins, recombination models systematically underestimated out-of-frame TCR alpha sharing, but the models matched the sharing seen between unrelated individuals.

Only healthy Caucasian donors were included. The twin cohort comprised three pairs of female monozygotic twins, all aged roughly 18 to 30 years. Positive isolation kits from Invitrogen were used to isolate the CD4+ and CD8+ T cell populations. Including cysteine and phenylalanine, the CDR3 has 15 amino acids. The retained sequence is limited to the CDR3, 45 bases, with the frame set at the first base. V is clipped by 4 bases and J by 0 bases, and the sequence between their germline boundaries is 14 bases long. For CDR1 and CDR2, the germline V gene lists SGHRS and YFSETQ. To prepare the library, 5' RACE was applied. Instrument on record: Illumina HiSeq 2000. A universal primer binding site was introduced by template switching, and a unique molecular identifier was present in the final cDNA, enabling accurate counting of TCR cDNA molecules. First-strand cDNA for TCR alpha and beta chains was synthesized from specific primers in the conserved constant-segment region. To control for contamination, every cDNA library was double barcoded, receiving both a SMART-Mk sample barcode and Illumina barcodes. TruSeq adapter sequences, together with Illumina sample barcodes, were added in two successive PCR steps. The Illumina HiSeq platform was used with custom primers to sequence TCR alpha and beta cDNA libraries. In the authors' own workflow: MiGEC was used to process raw reads and extract unique molecular identifiers, and MiXCR was used to find CDR3 positions. For each individual, recombination models were inferred using an EM algorithm with the repgenHMM and IGoR tools. The tcR package in R was used for shared clonotype analysis, with sharing normalized by the product of cloneset sizes. To study raw recombination free of thymic and clonal selection effects, out-of-frame nonproductive sequences were analyzed. TCRdb reprocessed the public reads (quality trimming at Q25 with fastp, clone calling with MiXCR) and kept in-frame beta chains. Entries are consolidated by CDR3 protein sequence, retaining the most common genes and DNA. It is TCRdb's table, rather than the study itself, that gives the V and J calls and clone size. A total of approximately 550,000 distinct CDR3 sequences appear in this sample, 20% to 25% of them only once. Approximately 0.5% of the sample rests with the top ten.

This clonotype came up a few times. The antigen it recognizes is unknown. Base quality data are lacking; no much larger clone is found one base away. The same sample was also studied in work on yellow fever vaccine responses in identical twins. Drawing on the second study: The authors reported that the T cell response to vaccination in identical twins appeared partly convergent and partly personalized. The study precisely tracked vaccine-responding T cell clones in identical twins.

The chain uses TRBV5-1 and TRBJ2-7; TRBD2 might be the D gene, on 6 matching bases. The sequence was obtained from a woman younger than 30 in good health. Source material: CD4+ T cells sorted from blood. The base sequence is TGCGCCAGCAGCCCGCTCGCGGGACCCTCCTACGAGCAGTACTTC. It encodes CASSPLAGPSYEQYF.